This paragraph covers one T cell receptor beta chain sequence. Clones were read by immunoSEQ multiplex PCR, and TCRdb kept only the in-frame ones, dropping some. The sample yields about 270,000 clones, roughly 86% seen once. Participant reports of clinical history set cohort assignment. Two negative PCRs, clearance, or symptom resolution had been documented for recovered Cohort 3 donors. With V trimmed by 7 bases and J by 4 bases, 20 bases remained unmatched. The CDR3 totals 18 residues. Germline CDR1 SGHTA, CDR2 FQGNSA. This sample was taken from a study of blood T cell repertoires in COVID-19. The overall study: COVID-19 samples collected from the United States, Italy and Spain covered acute and convalescent phases.

The TCR sequence derives from a woman aged 55-70 years who had recovered from COVID-19. The sequenced sample consisted of PBMCs or T cells enriched from blood (not recorded which). The genes are TRBV7-2 and TRBJ2-7, with TRBD2 identical over 9 bases. CDR3 loop: CASNPSHWGPSGTYEQYF. The CDR3 DNA reads as TGTGCCAGCAACCCAAGTCATTGGGGGCCTAGCGGGACTTACGAGCAGTACTTC.